This T cell receptor (beta chain) was sequenced during a study of identical twins. Study-wide points: Whereas memory repertoires showed no such difference, abundant cord blood beta clonotypes carried fewer insertions. It was possible that invariant MAIT and iNKT cells partly confounded the zero-insertion analyses.

With template switching, a universal primer site was added, and the cDNA carried unique molecular identifiers. MiXCR was run by TCRdb on the 5' RACE reads, yielding one entry per CDR3 protein. The repertoire holds a few hundred thousand distinct CDR3 sequences, roughly 20% seen once, with about 12% in the top ten. Germline CDR1 is DFQATT and CDR2 is SNEGSKA (reference sequence). Trimming took off 1 base at V and 7 bases at J, with 11 bases between the two ends. This CDR3 region has 14 residues. This clonotype was counted at least ten times. The antigen remains undetermined. This receptor was taken from a man over 45 in good health. The chain has TRBV20-1 and TRBJ1-6; D is undetermined. Sequences were obtained from naive T cells sorted from blood. CDR3 sequence (DNA): TGCAGTGCTAGAGTGGGTTCGGGGAATTCACCCCTCCACTTT. It yields the protein CSARVGSGNSPLHF.